This T cell receptor (beta chain) was profiled in a study of T cell repertoires in cytomegalovirus infection. Study-level information: CMV epitopes, recently identified HLA-C-restricted and well-studied HLA-B-restricted, were used. Indicated by public TCR beta signatures were CMV infection and matching HLA type.

A single record per CDR3 protein comes from TCRdb applying MiXCR to the reads. Here the sample spans just under 500,000 distinct CDR3 sequences, about 33% being singletons. Points from the study as a whole: Dominant in the ex vivo response were TCR beta clonotypes restricted by HLA-C and specific for CMV.

About this clonotype: Its antigen is not identified.

The TCR sequence derives from a human donor in good health (CMV status not recorded). Some clones in this sample may be carry-over from other donors' samples. Sequenced here: cultured PBMCs, sampled from culture after CMV antigen stimulation.

The CDR3 loop is CASSEARISYGYTF. The DNA of the CDR3 is TGTGCCAGCAGTGAAGCCCGGATTTCGTATGGCTACACCTTC. V gene TRBV2 combines with J gene TRBJ1-2; D is undetermined. CDR3 length: 14 amino acids. Per the germline V gene, CDR1 is SNHLY and CDR2 is FYNNEI. The V gene lost 0 bases and the J gene lost 5 bases, with 10 bases spanning the gap.